Below are 2 T cell receptor beta chains sequenced from a single sample in a study of circulating CD8 cells and anti-PD-1 response in melanoma. Each library started from approximately 14 ng of total RNA using the QIAseq Immune Repertoire TCR panel. One entry per CDR3 protein results from TCRdb running MiXCR on the reads. The sample carries under 2,500 distinct CDR3 sequences, roughly 7% recorded once. Four subsets defined by PD-1 and/or TIGIT were sorted from live CD3+CD8+TCRalphabeta+ cells. Specimen: CD8+ T cells from PBMCs, collected at baseline or after one month of anti-PD-1 therapy (not recorded which). These TCRs come from a human donor with melanoma.

The chain couples TRBV6-6 to TRBJ2-1; TRBD2 might be the D (7 bases). Deletions cut 1 base from V and 5 bases from J, with 12 bases between. The length of the CDR3 is 15 residues. Germline CDR1 reads MNHNY; CDR2 reads SVGAGI (reference sequence). Here the CDR3 reads CASSYYGGANNEQFF. The CDR3, as DNA: TGTGCCAGCAGTTACTATGGGGGGGCTAACAATGAGCAGTTCTTC.

This clonotype is deemed medium-sized. The chain employs TRBV28 and TRBJ1-6, with unresolved D. The CDR3 runs 16 residues. The ends were cut back, 1 base at V and 0 bases at J, with 7 bases in the middle. Germline V CDR1 and CDR2: MDHEN, SYDVKM. CDR3 nucleotide sequence: TGTGCCAGCAGTTTATTGGCGAGCTCCTATAATTCACCCCTCCACTTT. This encodes CASSLLASSYNSPLHF.